This T cell receptor beta chain was recovered during a study of cytotoxic CD8 clonotypes in ibrutinib-treated CLL. Looking at the study overall: Timing of response sample collection was a median approximately twelve months after treatment start, with a range of 6 to 36. Points from the study as a whole: With treatment, public clonotypes, which were uncommon, either contracted or remained stable.

Note on this clone: What it binds is not known.

Clones were sequenced by immunoSEQ multiplex PCR, and TCRdb holds only the in-frame ones, with some missing. The sample carries just under 70,000 clones, more than 60% recorded once. Cryopreserved PBMCs provided about 2 micrograms of genomic DNA for the TCR beta libraries. V shed 4 bases and J 4 bases; nucleotides not matched to a gene: 5. Germline V gives CDR1 LNHDA, CDR2 SQIVND (reference sequence). The length of the CDR3 is 15 residues. The source material was PBMCs, sampled after 12 months of ibrutinib treatment. The chain recombines TRBV19 with TRBJ1-5, with TRBD1 matching 9 bases. The sequence came from a human donor with chronic lymphocytic leukemia. CDR3 in amino acids: CASSRTGDPNQPQHF. The CDR3 DNA reads as TGTGCCAGTAGTAGGACAGGGGATCCTAATCAGCCCCAGCATTTT. Complete variable domain (other parts from reference TRBV19 and TRBJ1-5): DGGITQSPKYLFRKEGQNVTLSCEQNLNHDAMYWYRQDPGQGLRLIYYSQIVNDFQKGDIAEGYSVSREKKESFPLTVTSAQKNPTAFYLCASSRTGDPNQPQHFGDGTRLSIL.